This is a list of T cell receptor beta chains from one sample in a study of vaccination and CD4 T cells after COVID-19. The antigens these receptors bind are not known. TCRdb fed the PCR reads into MiXCR, producing one record per CDR3 protein. The repertoire holds over 10,000 distinct CDR3 sequences, with under 55% as singletons. The sequenced sample was CD4+ T cells from blood, cultured in vitro. The receptors here all came from a human donor who had recovered from COVID-19. CDR3s include the opening cysteine and the closing phenylalanine or tryptophan. Each record gives: J gene, V gene, clone size, CDR3 protein. Expanded clones get a size class; other rows say once, few or many, or leave the size out.

J gene: TRBJ2-5; V gene: TRBV20-1; clone size: -; CDR3 protein: CSASSSGGTQYF
J gene: TRBJ1-2; V gene: TRBV25-1; clone size: -; CDR3 protein: CASSDSRAGTLYGYTF
J gene: TRBJ2-5; V gene: TRBV7-9; clone size: -; CDR3 protein: CASSSRDGHQETQYF
J gene: TRBJ2-5; V gene: TRBV6-1; clone size: -; CDR3 protein: CASSEAPGGPQETQYF
J gene: TRBJ2-2; V gene: TRBV5-1; clone size: -; CDR3 protein: CASSSQNTGELFF
J gene: TRBJ2-7; V gene: TRBV15; clone size: few; CDR3 protein: CATSRVAVSYEQYF
J gene: TRBJ2-1; V gene: TRBV18; clone size: -; CDR3 protein: CASSPAVDRQFF
J gene: TRBJ2-6; V gene: TRBV19; clone size: -; CDR3 protein: CASSIVLGSGANVLTF
J gene: TRBJ1-5; V gene: TRBV11-3; clone size: few; CDR3 protein: CASSLERQDYSNQPQHF
J gene: TRBJ2-1; V gene: TRBV9; clone size: -; CDR3 protein: CASSVLAGLYNEQFF
J gene: TRBJ2-7; V gene: TRBV7-7; clone size: few; CDR3 protein: CASSNEQGAKLQAATQSSYEQYF
J gene: TRBJ2-7; V gene: TRBV15; clone size: -; CDR3 protein: CATSRAIGVHEQYF
J gene: TRBJ1-6; V gene: TRBV6-1; clone size: few; CDR3 protein: CASGKGAENSPLHF
J gene: TRBJ2-7; V gene: TRBV7-2; clone size: -; CDR3 protein: CASSFDSRREQYF
J gene: TRBJ2-1; V gene: TRBV7-2; clone size: -; CDR3 protein: CASSLLQGVGYNEQFF
J gene: TRBJ2-4; V gene: TRBV6-1; clone size: few; CDR3 protein: CASRRGQGDSQAKNIQYF
J gene: TRBJ1-5; V gene: TRBV19; clone size: few; CDR3 protein: CASSIGGDNQPQHF
J gene: TRBJ1-6; V gene: TRBV5-1; clone size: -; CDR3 protein: CASSLRYGTGPNSPLHF
J gene: TRBJ1-2; V gene: TRBV5-6; clone size: -; CDR3 protein: CASSLNSRTPTNYGYTF
J gene: TRBJ2-7; V gene: TRBV7-2; clone size: -; CDR3 protein: CASSLTGRQAPNF
J gene: TRBJ2-5; V gene: TRBV6-1; clone size: medium-sized; CDR3 protein: CASSDLAGGQETQYF
J gene: TRBJ2-7; V gene: TRBV20-1; clone size: -; CDR3 protein: CSAYTYRGRANEQYF
J gene: TRBJ2-2; V gene: TRBV27; clone size: -; CDR3 protein: CASSLRIDAAFTGELFF
J gene: TRBJ2-5; V gene: TRBV27; clone size: -; CDR3 protein: CASSSGVETQYF
J gene: TRBJ2-5; V gene: TRBV7-9; clone size: few; CDR3 protein: CASSFGISRETQYF
J gene: TRBJ2-5; V gene: TRBV5-3; clone size: -; CDR3 protein: CARSLGQGTSQETQYF
J gene: TRBJ2-1; V gene: TRBV7-6; clone size: -; CDR3 protein: CASSPNIVGSSYNEQFF
J gene: TRBJ2-5; V gene: TRBV2; clone size: few; CDR3 protein: CASGRESVQETQYF
J gene: TRBJ2-1; V gene: TRBV7-2; clone size: -; CDR3 protein: CASSVSLGARNEQFF
J gene: TRBJ2-3; V gene: TRBV29-1; clone size: -; CDR3 protein: CSYGGGTDTQYF
J gene: TRBJ2-3; V gene: TRBV20-1; clone size: few; CDR3 protein: CSATRSGRSTDTQYF
J gene: TRBJ1-1; V gene: TRBV5-1; clone size: -; CDR3 protein: CASSDPGQANTEAFF
J gene: TRBJ1-5; V gene: TRBV7-8; clone size: few; CDR3 protein: CASSLGTGFNQPQHF